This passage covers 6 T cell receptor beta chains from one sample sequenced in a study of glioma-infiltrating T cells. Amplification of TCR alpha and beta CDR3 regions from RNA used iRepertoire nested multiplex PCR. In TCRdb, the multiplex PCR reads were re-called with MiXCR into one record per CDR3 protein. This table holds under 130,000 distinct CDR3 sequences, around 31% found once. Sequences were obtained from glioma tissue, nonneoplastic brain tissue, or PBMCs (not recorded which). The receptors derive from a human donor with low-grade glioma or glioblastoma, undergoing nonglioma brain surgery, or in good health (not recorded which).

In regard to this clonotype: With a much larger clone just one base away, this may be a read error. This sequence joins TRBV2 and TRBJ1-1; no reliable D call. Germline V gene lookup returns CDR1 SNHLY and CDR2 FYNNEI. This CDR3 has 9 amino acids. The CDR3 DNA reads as TGTGCCAGCAGCCTTCGAGCTTTATTT. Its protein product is CASSLRALF. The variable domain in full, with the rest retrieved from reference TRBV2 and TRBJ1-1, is EPEVTQTPSHQVTQMGQEVILRCVPISNHLYFYWYRQILGQKVEFLVSFYNNEISEKSEIFDDQFSVERPDGSNFTLKIRSTKLEDSAMYFCASSLRALFGQGTRLTVV.

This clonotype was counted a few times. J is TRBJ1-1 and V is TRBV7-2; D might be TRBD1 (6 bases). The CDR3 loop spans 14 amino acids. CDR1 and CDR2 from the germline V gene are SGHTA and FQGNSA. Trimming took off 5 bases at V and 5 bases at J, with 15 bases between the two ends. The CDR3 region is CASSRNSQGTEAFF. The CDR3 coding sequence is TGTGCCAGCAGCCGAAACAGTCAGGGGACTGAAGCTTTCTTT. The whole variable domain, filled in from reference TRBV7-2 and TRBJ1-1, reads GAGVSQSPSNKVTEKGKDVELRCDPISGHTALYWYRQSLGQGLEFLIYFQGNSAPDKSGLPSDRFSAERTGGSVSTLTIQRTQQEDSAVYLCASSRNSQGTEAFFGQGTRLTVV.

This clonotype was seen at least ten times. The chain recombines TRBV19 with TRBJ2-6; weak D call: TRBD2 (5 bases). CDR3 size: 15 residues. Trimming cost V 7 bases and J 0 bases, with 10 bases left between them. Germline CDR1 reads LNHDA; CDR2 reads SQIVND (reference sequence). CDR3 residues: CASTQEGSGANVLTF. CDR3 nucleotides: TGTGCCAGTACTCAAGAGGGCTCTGGGGCCAACGTCCTGACTTTC.

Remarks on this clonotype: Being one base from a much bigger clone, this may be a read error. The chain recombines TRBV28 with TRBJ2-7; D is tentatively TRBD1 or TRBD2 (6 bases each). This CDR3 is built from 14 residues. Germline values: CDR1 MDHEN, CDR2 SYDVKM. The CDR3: CASTVGGRGYGQYF. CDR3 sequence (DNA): TGTGCCAGCACCGTGGGGGGCCGAGGATACGGGCAGTACTTC. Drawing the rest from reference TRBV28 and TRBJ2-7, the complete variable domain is DVKVTQSSRYLVKRTGEKVFLECVQDMDHENMFWYRQDPGLGLRLIYFSYDVKMKEKGDIPEGYSVSREKKERFSLILESASTNQTSMYLCASTVGGRGYGQYFGPGTRLTVT.

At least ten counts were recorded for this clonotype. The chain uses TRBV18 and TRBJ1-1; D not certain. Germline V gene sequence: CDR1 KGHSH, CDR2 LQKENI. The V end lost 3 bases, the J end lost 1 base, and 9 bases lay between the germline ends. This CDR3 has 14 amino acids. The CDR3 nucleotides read TGTGCCAGCTCACCCCGGGAGTGGAACACTGAAGCTTTCTTT. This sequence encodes CASSPREWNTEAFF.

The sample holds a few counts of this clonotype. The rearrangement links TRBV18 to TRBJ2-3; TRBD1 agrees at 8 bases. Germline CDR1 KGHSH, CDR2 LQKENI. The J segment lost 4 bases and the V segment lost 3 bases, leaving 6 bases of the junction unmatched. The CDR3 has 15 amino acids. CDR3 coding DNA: TGTGCCAGCTCACCCGGACAGGGTCCCCCAGATACGCAGTATTTT. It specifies CASSPGQGPPDTQYF.